The sequence of this TCR beta chain was determined in a study of blood T cell repertoires in COVID-19. The V end lost 6 bases, the J end lost 3 bases, and 13 bases lay between the germline ends. The CDR3 covers 14 residues. From germline, CDR1 is WNHNN and CDR2 SYGVQD (reference sequence). The data were produced by immunoSEQ multiplex PCR, yet TCRdb's version contains in-frame clones alone and is incomplete. The sample has about 190,000 clones; around 86% are singletons. The chain combines TRBV10-1 with TRBJ2-3; D gene unclear. The specimen sequenced was peripheral blood. The TCR sequence derives from a man in his forties with acute or convalescent COVID-19. CDR3 protein: CASSDTLRTDTQYF. DNA for the CDR3: TGCGCCAGCAGCGATACTTTACGAACAGATACGCAGTATTTT.